The 12 T cell receptor beta chains below were found in one sample sequenced in a study of T-cell memory formation after mild COVID-19. TCRdb processed the 5' RACE reads anew with MiXCR; each CDR3 protein has one entry. The repertoire holds 410,000 or so distinct CDR3 sequences, with about 25% as singletons. The sequenced material came from PBMCs or a T cell subset sorted from them (not recorded which). The receptor source for this set is an adult woman who had mild COVID-19 (a few samples of this study predate the infection). Cell type and time point are not known.

The V and J genes are TRBV20-1 and TRBJ2-5; possible D gene TRBD2, 5 bases. Germline V gives CDR1 DFQATT, CDR2 SNEGSKA (reference sequence). The CDR3 consists of 15 residues. Trimming removed 6 bases at V and 1 base at J, with 18 bases between. The CDR3 DNA sequence: TGCAGTGCGTCGGGTATGGCGGGCCGCCAAGAGACCCAGTACTTC. Translating it yields CSASGMAGRQETQYF.

The sample holds many counts of this clonotype. The V gene is TRBV7-6, the J gene TRBJ2-1; TRBD2 matches 10 bases. The CDR3 spans 17 residues. V lost 4 bases to trimming and J lost 6 bases; unmatched junction nucleotides: 12. CDR1 is SGHVS and CDR2 is FNYEAQ in the germline V gene. The CDR3 loop reads CASSSTALAGVVNEQFF. CDR3 coding DNA: TGTGCCAGCAGCTCCACCGCCCTAGCGGGAGTTGTCAATGAGCAGTTCTTC.

CDR3 region: CASSQEKPVRSSSYEQYF. The CDR3 bases are TGTGCCAGCAGCCAAGAAAAGCCGGTAAGGTCGAGCTCCTACGAGCAGTACTTC. The chain carries TRBV3-1 and TRBJ2-7; D gene uncertain. Trimming shortened V by 0 bases and J by 0 bases, and 18 bases separated the two germline ends. Germline CDR1 reads LGHDT; CDR2 reads YNNKEL (reference sequence). This CDR3 is 18 amino acids long.

The chain recombines TRBV11-1 with TRBJ2-7; TRBD1 aligns across 9 bases. The CDR3 covers 16 residues. Per the germline V gene, CDR1 is SGHAT and CDR2 is FQDESV (reference sequence). J was trimmed by 3 bases and V by 5 bases; bases with no gene match: 11. CDR3 nucleotide sequence: TGTGCCAGCAGCGCGGGACAGGGCACTATCCTCTACGAGCAGTACTTC. Amino acids: CASSAGQGTILYEQYF.

The chain links TRBV2 to TRBJ2-2, with 14 bases fitting TRBD2. Germline-derived CDR1 and CDR2 are SNHLY and FYNNEI. The CDR3 spans 18 residues. After removal of 6 bases from V and 3 bases from J, the junction contained 9 bases not matched to a gene. The CDR3: CASREGLAGARDTGELFF. For the CDR3, the DNA is TGTGCCAGCAGGGAGGGACTAGCGGGGGCCCGGGACACCGGGGAGCTGTTTTTT.

This clonotype was counted between two and nine times. This chain links TRBV7-9 with TRBJ2-2; 9 positions agree with TRBD2. CDR3 length: 15 residues. V dropped 5 bases and J dropped 6; count of bases not matched to a gene: 7. Germline assignment: CDR1 SEHNR and CDR2 FQNEAQ (reference sequence). The CDR3 region has the DNA TGTGCCAGCAGCCCAGGCGGGAGGGCCGCCGGGGAGCTGTTTTTT. Its translation is CASSPGGRAAGELFF.

V and J are TRBV12-3 or TRBV12-4 and TRBJ2-7, with D unclear. Trimming took off 1 base at V and 8 bases at J, with 12 bases between the two ends. This CDR3 comprises 13 residues. The CDR3 is CASSLGSSTQQYF. The CDR3 bases are TGTGCCAGCAGTTTAGGCTCGAGTACGCAGCAGTACTTC.

In this sample, this clonotype turned up a few times. This sequence joins TRBV5-1 and TRBJ2-1; TRBD2 agrees at 9 bases. The trim removed 4 bases at V and 2 bases at J, leaving 19 bases unmatched. The CDR3 spans 20 residues. CDR1 is SGHRS and CDR2 is YFSETQ in the germline V gene. The CDR3 is CASSRVTPGPLAGAYNEQFF. The CDR3 DNA reads as TGCGCCAGCAGCAGGGTTACCCCGGGACCCTTAGCGGGGGCCTACAATGAGCAGTTCTTC.

This chain joins TRBV6-5 and TRBJ1-2, with 8 nucleotides matching TRBD1. Germline lookup yields CDR1 MNHEY and CDR2 SVGAGI. Trimming took 7 bases from V and 2 from J; bases not matched to a gene: 9. This CDR3 contains 15 residues. The CDR3 reads CASTHRGSRNYGYTF. The CDR3 region has the DNA TGTGCCAGCACGCACAGGGGGTCCCGAAACTATGGCTACACCTTC.

The chain couples TRBV24-1 to TRBJ2-1; possible D gene TRBD2, 5 bases. CDR3 size: 15 residues. Trimming shortened V by 3 bases and J by 7 bases, and 15 bases separated the two germline ends. Germline V gene lookup returns CDR1 KGHDR and CDR2 SFDVKD. As DNA, the CDR3 is TGTGCCACCAGTGATACCCGGGTCCCGGGGAATGAGCAGTTCTTC. Translation gives CATSDTRVPGNEQFF.

The chain couples TRBV18 to TRBJ1-1, with a tentative D call TRBD1 (5 bases). V lost 1 base and J lost 1, with 13 bases in between. CDR3 size: 16 residues. Germline values: CDR1 KGHSH, CDR2 LQKENI. The CDR3 DNA reads as TGTGCCAGCTCACCACTTTTGGGGGGTGGGAACACTGAAGCTTTCTTT. This encodes CASSPLLGGGNTEAFF.

This clonotype has just a few counts. The rearrangement uses TRBV2 and TRBJ1-6; D perhaps matches TRBD1 (6 bases). The germline gives CDR1 SNHLY, CDR2 FYNNEI. V was cut by 6 bases and J by 10 bases, with 22 bases left in between. CDR3 length: 16 amino acids. The CDR3: CASRKGTSGWRSPLHF. The CDR3 DNA sequence: TGTGCCAGCAGGAAAGGGACAAGTGGCTGGCGCTCACCCCTCCACTTT.